The 28 T cell receptor beta chains reported below all come from one sample, sequenced in a study of blood T cell repertoires in COVID-19. Sequenced by immunoSEQ multiplex PCR; TCRdb stores in-frame clones only, minus some. The sample yields about 440,000 clones, around nine tenths seen once. The source material was peripheral blood. These receptors came from a woman under 40 with acute or convalescent COVID-19.

The chain links TRBV21-1 to TRBJ2-5; TRBD2 was called by the table and not checked on the DNA. TRBV21-1 is noted as a pseudogene. The CDR3 length is 15 residues. The CDR3 loop is CASSKLSSCQETQYF. In nucleotides, the CDR3 is TGTGCCAGCAGCAAACTGAGCTCGTGCCAAGAGACCCAGTACTTC.

The rearrangement links TRBV4-1 to TRBJ2-1, with 7 bases aligning to TRBD1. The germline V gene encodes CDR1 MGHRA and CDR2 YSYEKL. This CDR3 contains 14 residues. With V trimmed by 1 base and J by 9 bases, 6 bases remained unmatched. DNA of the CDR3: TGCGCCAGCAGCCAAGGACAGGGTTTGGGTGAGCAGTTCTTC. The encoded protein is CASSQGQGLGEQFF.

This chain connects TRBV6-5 to TRBJ1-2; 8 bases map to TRBD1. The length of the CDR3 is 13 residues. From germline, CDR1 is MNHEY and CDR2 SVGAGI. Unmatched junction bases numbered 11, after V lost 4 bases and J lost 13 bases. CDR3 loop: CASSLSRQGASTF. CDR3 DNA: TGTGCCAGCAGTTTGTCCCGGCAGGGGGCTTCCACCTTC.

The rearrangement links TRBV9 to TRBJ2-6; 9 positions match TRBD1. Germline V lookup: CDR1 SGDLS, CDR2 YYNGEE. The CDR3 totals 16 residues. The J segment lost 2 bases and the V segment lost 3 bases, leaving 3 bases of the junction unmatched. The CDR3 DNA sequence: TGTGCCAGCAGCGCCAGACAGGGGGCTGGGGCCAACGTCCTGACTTTC. Translation: CASSARQGAGANVLTF.

This sequence joins TRBV23-1 and TRBJ2-7; D call uncertain. TRBV23-1 is an open reading frame whose function is uncertain. This CDR3 region has 15 residues. V lost 4 bases and J lost 7, with 20 bases in between. The CDR3: CASSPLLETVGEQYF. The CDR3 DNA reads as TGCGCCAGCAGTCCTCTGCTAGAGACTGTTGGGGAGCAGTACTTC.

This rearrangement joins TRBV10-3 to TRBJ2-5, with 12 positions matching TRBD2. V trimming: 0 bases; J trimming: 4 bases; junction bases outside the gene matches: 12. Germline V CDR1 and CDR2: ENHRY, SYGVKD. The CDR3 sequence is 19 residues long. This CDR3 is CAISESPSGGAGARETQYF. CDR3 nucleotide sequence: TGTGCCATCAGTGAGTCCCCTAGCGGGGGGGCTGGAGCTAGAGAGACCCAGTACTTC.

The V and J genes are TRBV4-1 and TRBJ2-3, with 12 positions matching TRBD2. This CDR3 is built from 16 residues. Trimming removed 1 base from V and 5 bases from J; junction bases left unmatched: 4. CDR1 MGHRA and CDR2 YSYEKL come from the germline V gene. CDR3 bases: TGCGCCAGCAGCCAAGTCTCTAGCGGGGGGGGAGATACGCAGTATTTT. Encoded protein: CASSQVSSGGGDTQYF.

The chain links TRBV18 to TRBJ2-3, with 8 bases matching TRBD1. The ends lost 4 bases at V and 5 bases at J; junction bases unmatched: 17. CDR3 length: 18 residues. Per germline, CDR1 KGHSH and CDR2 LQKENI. The chain's CDR3 is CASSHELGVTGVEDTQYF. The CDR3 DNA is TGTGCCAGCTCACATGAGCTCGGGGTGACAGGGGTGGAAGATACGCAGTATTTT.

This chain uses TRBV19 with TRBJ2-3, with 9 nucleotides matching TRBD1. Trimming at V came to 8 bases and at J to 4 bases, leaving 13 bases not matched to a gene. The CDR3 loop spans 16 amino acids. Germline lookup yields CDR1 LNHDA and CDR2 SQIVND (reference sequence). CDR3 sequence (DNA): TGTGCCAGTGGATCCGGGACAGGGATCTTCCCAGATACGCAGTATTTT. This encodes CASGSGTGIFPDTQYF.

The V gene is TRBV6-5, the J gene TRBJ1-2; 9 bases map to TRBD1. The J segment lost 7 bases and the V segment lost 6 bases, leaving 12 bases of the junction unmatched. Germline loops: CDR1 MNHEY, CDR2 SVGAGI. The CDR3 consists of 15 residues. The CDR3: CASRGIQGARTGYTF. CDR3 in DNA: TGTGCCAGCAGGGGAATACAGGGGGCAAGGACTGGCTACACCTTC.

The chain links TRBV4-2 to TRBJ1-1; D gene ambiguous. This CDR3 spans 14 amino acids. The V end lost 0 bases, the J end lost 5 bases, and 10 bases lay between the germline ends. Germline V gives CDR1 LGHNA, CDR2 YNFKEQ. The CDR3 reads CASSQDVGRTEAFF. The DNA for the CDR3 is TGTGCCAGCAGCCAAGATGTTGGGAGGACTGAAGCTTTCTTT.

The chain is built from TRBV3-1 (or the pseudogene TRBV3-2) and TRBJ2-2; 7 bases are a match to TRBD2. The V and J ends lost 0 bases and 1 base, in that order; junction bases with no gene match: 8. Germline loops: CDR1 LGHDT, CDR2 YNNKEL (reference sequence). The CDR3 spans 18 residues. The CDR3 region has the DNA TGTGCCAGCAGCCAAGAACCCCAAATAGCGGGGAACACCGGGGAGCTGTTTTTT. Encoded protein: CASSQEPQIAGNTGELFF.

J is TRBJ2-5 and V is TRBV14; tentative D call: TRBD2 (5 bases). The CDR3 covers 14 residues. Germline CDR1 reads SGHDN; CDR2 reads FVKESK. V lost 1 base, J lost 5 bases, and 11 bases lay in between. The CDR3 is CASSQVSSWETQYF. The CDR3 DNA follows: TGTGCCAGCAGCCAAGTTTCTAGCTGGGAGACCCAGTACTTC.

The gene calls are TRBV12-5 and TRBJ2-3; 10 nucleotides align to TRBD2. V was pared by 0 bases and J by 2 bases, with 5 bases of the junction left unmatched. The CDR3 extends over 17 amino acids. CDR1 is LGHNT and CDR2 is FRNRAP in the germline V gene. DNA for the CDR3: TGTGCTAGTGGTTTGGTACTAGCGGGGCGTATCACAGATACGCAGTATTTT. Its translation is CASGLVLAGRITDTQYF.

This chain links TRBV4-1 with TRBJ2-2; a weak D match, TRBD2 (7 bases). CDR1 MGHRA and CDR2 YSYEKL come from the germline V gene. The V end lost 5 bases, the J end lost 5 bases, and 15 bases lay between the germline ends. The CDR3 totals 15 residues. Here the CDR3 DNA reads TGCGCCAGCAGCATGTGGGGGGGGCCGACCGGGGAGCTGTTTTTT. Amino acids: CASSMWGGPTGELFF.

This clone was recorded once. The chain uses TRBV6-5 and TRBJ1-6; no clear D. Trimming took 7 bases from V and 14 from J, leaving 18 bases between them. The CDR3 runs to 13 residues. Germline-derived CDR1 and CDR2 are MNHEY and SVGAGI. CDR3 residues: CASTTTDGGSLHF. The CDR3, as DNA: TGTGCCAGCACCACCACGGACGGCGGGTCCCTCCACTTT.

V is TRBV27 and J is TRBJ2-2, with D possibly matching TRBD1 (5 bases). The CDR3 is 16 amino acids. Germline V lookup: CDR1 MNHEY, CDR2 SMNVEV (reference sequence). V was trimmed by 0 bases and J by 1 base, leaving 9 bases between them. The CDR3 loop reads CASSLSSGLNTGELFF. The CDR3 nucleotides are TGTGCCAGCAGTTTATCGTCAGGGTTGAACACCGGGGAGCTGTTTTTT.

The J gene is TRBJ1-2, the V gene TRBV29-1; TRBD1 aligns across 7 bases. CDR1 and CDR2 from the germline V gene are SQVTM and ANQGSEA. The CDR3 length is 14 residues. Trimming at V came to 3 bases and at J to 10 bases, leaving 14 bases not matched to a gene. CDR3 loop: CSVEEGGTVDIYTF. Written as DNA, the CDR3 is TGCAGCGTTGAGGAGGGCGGGACAGTTGATATCTACACCTTC.

This chain connects TRBV9 to TRBJ2-5, with TRBD1 identical over 8 bases. The germline gives CDR1 SGDLS, CDR2 YYNGEE. Germline trimming cut 3 bases from V and 4 bases from J; bases unmatched to any gene: 8. There are 15 residues in the CDR3. CDR3 sequence: CASSARTGRGETQYF. CDR3 bases: TGTGCCAGCAGCGCGAGGACAGGGCGAGGAGAGACCCAGTACTTC. The whole variable domain, remainder taken from reference TRBV9 and TRBJ2-5, is DSGVTQTPKHLITATGQRVTLRCSPRSGDLSVYWYQQSLDQGLQFLIQYYNGEERAKGNILERFSAQQFPDLHSELNLSSLELGDSALYFCASSARTGRGETQYFGPGTRLLVL.

The J gene is TRBJ1-5, the V gene TRBV19; 7 bases are a match to TRBD1. The V gene's germline CDR1 is LNHDA and CDR2 SQIVND (reference sequence). The CDR3 contains 14 residues. Trimming cost V 11 bases and J 0 bases; bases outside gene matches: 7. CDR3 nucleotide sequence: TGTGCCTGCAGACAGGGCTATAGCAATCAGCCCCAGCATTTT. Its protein is CACRQGYSNQPQHF. Full variable domain (remainder filled in from reference TRBV19 and TRBJ1-5): DGGITQSPKYLFRKEGQNVTLSCEQNLNHDAMYWYRQDPGQGLRLIYYSQIVNDFQKGDIAEGYSVSREKKESFPLTVTSAQKNPTAFYLCACRQGYSNQPQHFGDGTRLSIL.

This clone has just one count. This sequence joins TRBV28 and TRBJ2-3, with 8 positions matching TRBD2. Germline V CDR1 and CDR2: MDHEN, SYDVKM. Losses at the gene ends were 7 bases for V and 3 bases for J; bases not matched to a gene: 9. The CDR3 consists of 15 residues. DNA for the CDR3: TGTGCCAGCATTTCCGGGGGGGCCGGAACAGATACGCAGTATTTT. It is translated as CASISGGAGTDTQYF.

V and J are TRBV7-3 and TRBJ1-5; D remains ambiguous. V dropped 4 bases and J dropped 5 bases, with 9 bases sitting between them. Germline values: CDR1 SGHTA, CDR2 FQGTGA. CDR3 length: 13 amino acids. CDR3 protein: CASSSGPYQPQHF. Here the CDR3 DNA reads TGTGCCAGCAGCTCGGGTCCGTATCAGCCCCAGCATTTT.

The V gene is TRBV28, the J gene TRBJ1-5, with TRBD1 as a possible D gene (6 bases). V was clipped by 5 bases and J by 3 bases, with 11 bases between them. There are 14 residues in the CDR3. In germline, CDR1 is MDHEN, CDR2 SYDVKM. The CDR3 bases are TGTGCCAGCAGTACTGGACAGTTCAATCAGCCCCAGCATTTT. This encodes CASSTGQFNQPQHF.

The chain recombines TRBV6-6 with TRBJ1-3; D uncertain. This CDR3 has 14 residues. Trimming pared 0 bases from V and 3 bases from J, leaving 6 bases between. Germline CDR1 reads MNHNY; CDR2 reads SVGAGI (reference sequence). CDR3 sequence (DNA): TGTGCCAGCAGTTACTCGGCGGGTGGAAACACCATATATTTT. Translated, it gives CASSYSAGGNTIYF.

V gene TRBV30 combines with J gene TRBJ2-3, with 7 bases aligning to TRBD2. This CDR3 contains 16 residues. Losses at the gene ends were 1 base for V and 2 bases for J; bases not matched to a gene: 9. The germline V gene has CDR1 GTSNPN and CDR2 SVGIG (reference sequence). The CDR3 DNA follows: TGTGCCTGGAGTGAGTCTGGGCGGGGGAACACAGATACGCAGTATTTT. This encodes CAWSESGRGNTDTQYF.

The V gene is TRBV30, the J gene TRBJ2-7; TRBD2 matches 7 bases. Germline CDR1 reads GTSNPN; CDR2 reads SVGIG (reference sequence). The CDR3 runs to 12 residues. V gave up 0 bases and J gave up 9 bases; unmatched junction bases: 5. The CDR3 protein is CAWSVVREGQYF. CDR3 nucleotides: TGTGCCTGGAGTGTAGTCAGGGAGGGGCAGTACTTC. Together with reference TRBV30 and TRBJ2-7, the CDR3 gives the full variable domain: SQTIHQWPATLVQPVGSPLSLECTVEGTSNPNLYWYRQAAGRGLQLLFYSVGIGQISSEVPQNLSASRPQDRQFILSSKKLLLSDSGFYLCAWSVVREGQYFGPGTRLTVT.

The V call is TRBV29-1, the J call TRBJ1-2; possibly TRBD1 for D (5 bases). This CDR3 has 12 amino acids. The germline V gene encodes CDR1 SQVTM and CDR2 ANQGSEA. V was shortened by 3 bases and J by 2 bases, with 7 bases between the two germline ends. The chain's CDR3 is CSVEEGNYGYTF. The CDR3 DNA follows: TGCAGCGTTGAGGAGGGGAACTATGGCTACACCTTC.

This chain connects TRBV5-1 to TRBJ2-2; tentatively, D is TRBD2 (5 bases). V was clipped by 0 bases and J by 2 bases, with 8 bases between them. The CDR3 has 15 residues. The germline V gene encodes CDR1 SGHRS and CDR2 YFSETQ. CDR3 DNA: TGCGCCAGCAGCTTGGACGGGGTAAACACCGGGGAGCTGTTTTTT. Protein: CASSLDGVNTGELFF.